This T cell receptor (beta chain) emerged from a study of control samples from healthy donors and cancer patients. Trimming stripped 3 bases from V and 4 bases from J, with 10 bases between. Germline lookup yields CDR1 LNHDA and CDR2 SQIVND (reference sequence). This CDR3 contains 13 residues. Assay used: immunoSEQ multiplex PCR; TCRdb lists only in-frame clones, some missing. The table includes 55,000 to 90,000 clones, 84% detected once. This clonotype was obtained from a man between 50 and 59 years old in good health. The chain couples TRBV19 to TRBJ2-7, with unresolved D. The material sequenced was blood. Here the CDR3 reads CASSISMRYEQYF. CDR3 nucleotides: TGTGCCAGTAGTATCTCAATGCGATACGAGCAGTACTTC.